What follows describes a single T cell receptor (beta chain). The data derive from a study of control samples from healthy donors and cancer patients. The protocol was immunoSEQ multiplex PCR, while the TCRdb copy is restricted to in-frame clones and leaves out a portion. The sample lists 100,000 to 150,000 clones, approximately 92% occurring once. The CDR3 is 13 residues long. Germline-derived CDR1 and CDR2 are SGDLS and YYNGEE. V dropped 3 bases and J dropped 1 base, with 4 bases sitting between them. This TCR was sampled from a man older than 75 with head and neck cancer. The sample consisted of PBMCs. The chain has TRBV9 and TRBJ2-2; D unclear. CDR3 amino acids: CASSGQNTGELFF. The CDR3 nucleotides read TGTGCCAGCAGCGGACAGAACACCGGGGAGCTGTTTTTT.